This T cell receptor (beta chain) emerged from a study of Tregs in tolerant kidney transplant recipients. Study conclusions and caveats: The small number of patients limits these findings pending further validation.

Assay used: immunoSEQ multiplex PCR; TCRdb lists only in-frame clones, some missing. The sample holds about 240,000 clones; about 80% are singletons and the top ten take under 0.65%. This CDR3 spans 15 amino acids. Germline V lookup: CDR1 MNHEY, CDR2 SVGAGI. Trimming removed 6 bases at V and 3 bases at J, with 17 bases between. Unstimulated regulatory T cells (CD4+CD25+CD127-), CD4+CD25- non-regulatory cells, CD4 and CD8 cells were FACS-sorted from thawed PBMCs. With respect to this clone: Its antigen is as yet unknown.

The rearrangement links TRBV6-5 to TRBJ1-1; the D gene is possibly TRBD1 (5 bases). This receptor was obtained from a human donor in good health. Sequencing input: CD4+ T cells from blood. CDR3 loop: CASSRIRASYTEAFF. CDR3 coding DNA: TGTGCCAGCAGCCGAATCAGGGCCAGCTACACTGAAGCTTTCTTT.